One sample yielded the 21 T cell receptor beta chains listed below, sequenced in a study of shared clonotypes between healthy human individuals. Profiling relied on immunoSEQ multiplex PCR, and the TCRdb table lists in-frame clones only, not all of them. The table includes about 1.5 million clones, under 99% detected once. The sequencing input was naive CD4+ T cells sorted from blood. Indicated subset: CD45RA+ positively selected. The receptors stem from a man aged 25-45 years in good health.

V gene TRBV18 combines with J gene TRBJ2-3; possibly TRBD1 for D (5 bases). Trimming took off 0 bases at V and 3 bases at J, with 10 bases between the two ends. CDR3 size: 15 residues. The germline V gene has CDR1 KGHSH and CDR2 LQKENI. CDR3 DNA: TGTGCCAGCTCACCACCTGGGGCAAGAACAGATACGCAGTATTTT. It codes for CASSPPGARTDTQYF.

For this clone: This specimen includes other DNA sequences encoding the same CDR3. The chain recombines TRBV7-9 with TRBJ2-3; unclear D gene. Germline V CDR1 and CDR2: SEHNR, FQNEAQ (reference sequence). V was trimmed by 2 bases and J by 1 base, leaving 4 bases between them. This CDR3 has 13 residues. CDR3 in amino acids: CASSLSGTDTQYF. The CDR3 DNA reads TGTGCCAGCAGCTTATCAGGCACAGATACGCAGTATTTT.

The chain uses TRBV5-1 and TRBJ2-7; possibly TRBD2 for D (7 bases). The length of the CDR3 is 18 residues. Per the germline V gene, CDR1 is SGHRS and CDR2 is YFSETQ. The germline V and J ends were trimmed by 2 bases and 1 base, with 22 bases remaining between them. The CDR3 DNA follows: TGCGCCAGCAGCTTTTGGGGGGCTAGCGGCAGCACGTCCTACGAGCAGTACTTC. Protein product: CASSFWGASGSTSYEQYF.

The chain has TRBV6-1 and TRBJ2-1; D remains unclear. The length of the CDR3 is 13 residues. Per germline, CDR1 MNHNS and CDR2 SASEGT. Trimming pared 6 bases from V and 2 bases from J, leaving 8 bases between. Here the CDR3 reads CASSSHPYNEQFF. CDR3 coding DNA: TGTGCCAGCAGCAGTCACCCCTACAATGAGCAGTTCTTC.

CDR3 sequence (DNA): TGTGCCAGCAGTCCACCTTTGGACGGCGGGTACGAGCAGTACTTC. The encoded protein is CASSPPLDGGYEQYF. V gene TRBV28 combines with J gene TRBJ2-7, with D perhaps matching TRBD2 (5 bases). The CDR3 is made up of 15 amino acids. Germline V CDR1 and CDR2: MDHEN, SYDVKM. V was trimmed by 5 bases and J by 4 bases, leaving 18 bases between them.

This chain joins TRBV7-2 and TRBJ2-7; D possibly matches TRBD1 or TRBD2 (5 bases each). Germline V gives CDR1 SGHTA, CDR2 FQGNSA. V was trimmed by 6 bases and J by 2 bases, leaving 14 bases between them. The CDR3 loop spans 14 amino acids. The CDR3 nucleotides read TGTGCCAGCAGACTGAAGGGGAGCCCCTACGAGCAGTACTTC. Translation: CASRLKGSPYEQYF.

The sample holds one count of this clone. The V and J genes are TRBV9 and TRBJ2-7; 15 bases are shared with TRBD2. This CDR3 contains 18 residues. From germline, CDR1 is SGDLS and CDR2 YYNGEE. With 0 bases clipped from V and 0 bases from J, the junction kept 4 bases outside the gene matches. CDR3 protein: CASSVGTSGRANSYEQYF. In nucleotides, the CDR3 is TGTGCCAGCAGCGTAGGGACTAGCGGGAGGGCAAACTCCTACGAGCAGTACTTC. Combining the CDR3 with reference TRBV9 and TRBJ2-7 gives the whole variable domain DSGVTQTPKHLITATGQRVTLRCSPRSGDLSVYWYQQSLDQGLQFLIQYYNGEERAKGNILERFSAQQFPDLHSELNLSSLELGDSALYFCASSVGTSGRANSYEQYFGPGTRLTVT.

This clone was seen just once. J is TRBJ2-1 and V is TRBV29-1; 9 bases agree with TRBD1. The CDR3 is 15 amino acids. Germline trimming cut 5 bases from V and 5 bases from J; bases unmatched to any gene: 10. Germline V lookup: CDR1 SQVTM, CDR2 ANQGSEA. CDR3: CSVRGAGTGNNEQFF. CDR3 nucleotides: TGCAGCGTTCGAGGGGCTGGGACAGGGAACAATGAGCAGTTCTTC.

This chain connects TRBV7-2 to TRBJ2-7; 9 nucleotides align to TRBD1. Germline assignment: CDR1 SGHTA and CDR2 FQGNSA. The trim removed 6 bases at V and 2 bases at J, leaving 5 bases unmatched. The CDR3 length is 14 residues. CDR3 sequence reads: CASRERQGAYEQYF. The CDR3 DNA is TGTGCCAGCAGGGAGAGACAGGGGGCCTACGAGCAGTACTTC. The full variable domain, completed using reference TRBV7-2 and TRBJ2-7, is GAGVSQSPSNKVTEKGKDVELRCDPISGHTALYWYRQSLGQGLEFLIYFQGNSAPDKSGLPSDRFSAERTGGSVSTLTIQRTQQEDSAVYLCASRERQGAYEQYFGPGTRLTVT.

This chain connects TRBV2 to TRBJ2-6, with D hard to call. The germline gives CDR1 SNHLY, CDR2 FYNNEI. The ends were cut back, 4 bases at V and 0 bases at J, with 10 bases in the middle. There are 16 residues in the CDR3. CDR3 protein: CASSARQLSGANVLTF. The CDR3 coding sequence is TGTGCCAGCAGTGCGCGTCAACTCTCTGGGGCCAACGTCCTGACTTTC.

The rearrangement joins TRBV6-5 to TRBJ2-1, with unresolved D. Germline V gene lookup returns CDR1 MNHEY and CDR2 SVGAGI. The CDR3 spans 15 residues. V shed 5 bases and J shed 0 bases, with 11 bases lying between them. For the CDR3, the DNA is TGTGCCAGCAGTAACAGAGCCGTCTCCTACAATGAGCAGTTCTTC. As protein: CASSNRAVSYNEQFF.

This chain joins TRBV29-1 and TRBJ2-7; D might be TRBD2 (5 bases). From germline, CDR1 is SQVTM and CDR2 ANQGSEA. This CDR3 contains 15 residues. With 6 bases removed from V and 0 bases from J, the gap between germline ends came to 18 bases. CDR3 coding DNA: TGCAGCGTGGGCCCCGTCGGACTGAGCTCCTACGAGCAGTACTTC. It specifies CSVGPVGLSSYEQYF.

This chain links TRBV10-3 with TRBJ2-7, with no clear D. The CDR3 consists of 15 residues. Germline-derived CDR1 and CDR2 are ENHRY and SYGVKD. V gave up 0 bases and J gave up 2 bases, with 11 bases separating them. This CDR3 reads CAISESTRHPYEQYF. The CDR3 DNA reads TGTGCCATCAGTGAGTCGACCAGGCACCCCTACGAGCAGTACTTC.

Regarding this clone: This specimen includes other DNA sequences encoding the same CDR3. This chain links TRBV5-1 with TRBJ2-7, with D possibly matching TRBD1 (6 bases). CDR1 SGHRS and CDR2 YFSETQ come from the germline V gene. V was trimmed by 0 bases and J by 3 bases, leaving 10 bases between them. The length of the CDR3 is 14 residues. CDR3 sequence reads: CASSLVRGNYEQYF. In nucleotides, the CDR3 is TGCGCCAGCAGCTTGGTCAGGGGTAACTACGAGCAGTACTTC. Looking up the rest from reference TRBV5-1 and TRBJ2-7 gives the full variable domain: KAGVTQTPRYLIKTRGQQVTLSCSPISGHRSVSWYQQTPGQGLQFLFEYFSETQRNKGNFPGRFSGRQFSNSRSEMNVSTLELGDSALYLCASSLVRGNYEQYFGPGTRLTVT.

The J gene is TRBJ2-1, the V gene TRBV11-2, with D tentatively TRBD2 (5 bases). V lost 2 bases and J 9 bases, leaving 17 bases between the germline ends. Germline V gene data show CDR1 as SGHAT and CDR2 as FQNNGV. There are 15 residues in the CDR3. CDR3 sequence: CASSLFRGQMGEQFF. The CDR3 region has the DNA TGTGCCAGCAGCTTATTCAGAGGGCAGATGGGTGAGCAGTTCTTC.

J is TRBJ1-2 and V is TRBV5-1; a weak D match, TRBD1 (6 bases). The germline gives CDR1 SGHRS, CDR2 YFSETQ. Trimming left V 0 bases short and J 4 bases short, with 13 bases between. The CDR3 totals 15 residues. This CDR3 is CASSLDWGLSYGYTF. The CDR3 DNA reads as TGCGCCAGCAGCTTGGATTGGGGGCTCAGCTATGGCTACACCTTC.

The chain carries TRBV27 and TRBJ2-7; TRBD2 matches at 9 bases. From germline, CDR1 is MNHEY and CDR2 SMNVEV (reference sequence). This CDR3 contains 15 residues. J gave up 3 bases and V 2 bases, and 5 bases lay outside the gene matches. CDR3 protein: CASSLGLAGYYEQYF. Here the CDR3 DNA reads TGTGCCAGCAGTTTAGGGCTAGCGGGATACTACGAGCAGTACTTC.

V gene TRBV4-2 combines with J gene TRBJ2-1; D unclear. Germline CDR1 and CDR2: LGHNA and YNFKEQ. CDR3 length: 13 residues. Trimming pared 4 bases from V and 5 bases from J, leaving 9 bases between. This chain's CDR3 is CASSLVSHNEQFF. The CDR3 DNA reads TGTGCCAGCAGCCTAGTAAGCCACAATGAGCAGTTCTTC.

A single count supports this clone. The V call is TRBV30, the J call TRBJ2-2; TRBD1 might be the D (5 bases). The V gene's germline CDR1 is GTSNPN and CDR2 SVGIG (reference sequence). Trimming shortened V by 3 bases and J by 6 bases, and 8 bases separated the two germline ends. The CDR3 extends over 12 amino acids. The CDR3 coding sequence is TGTGCCTGGAGGGAAGGGGCCGGGGAGCTGTTTTTT. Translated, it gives CAWREGAGELFF.

The CDR3 nucleotides are TGTGCCCACGGGCAGGGCAGGGTTGGCTACACCTTC. Its protein is CAHGQGRVGYTF. The J gene is TRBJ1-2, the V gene TRBV30; TRBD1 might be the D (5 bases). This CDR3 spans 12 amino acids. CDR1 is GTSNPN, CDR2 SVGIG, per germline (reference sequence). V lost 8 bases and J lost 7, with 17 bases in between. The variable domain in full, completed from reference TRBV30 and TRBJ1-2, reads SQTIHQWPATLVQPVGSPLSLECTVEGTSNPNLYWYRQAAGRGLQLLFYSVGIGQISSEVPQNLSASRPQDRQFILSSKKLLLSDSGFYLCAHGQGRVGYTFGSGTRLTVV.

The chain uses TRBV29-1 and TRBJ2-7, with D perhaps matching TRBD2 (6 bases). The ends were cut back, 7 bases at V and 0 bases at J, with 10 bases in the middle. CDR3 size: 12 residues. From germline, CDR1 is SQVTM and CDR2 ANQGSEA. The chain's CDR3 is CSARLDSYEQYF. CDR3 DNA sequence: TGCAGCGCTCGACTAGACTCCTACGAGCAGTACTTC.